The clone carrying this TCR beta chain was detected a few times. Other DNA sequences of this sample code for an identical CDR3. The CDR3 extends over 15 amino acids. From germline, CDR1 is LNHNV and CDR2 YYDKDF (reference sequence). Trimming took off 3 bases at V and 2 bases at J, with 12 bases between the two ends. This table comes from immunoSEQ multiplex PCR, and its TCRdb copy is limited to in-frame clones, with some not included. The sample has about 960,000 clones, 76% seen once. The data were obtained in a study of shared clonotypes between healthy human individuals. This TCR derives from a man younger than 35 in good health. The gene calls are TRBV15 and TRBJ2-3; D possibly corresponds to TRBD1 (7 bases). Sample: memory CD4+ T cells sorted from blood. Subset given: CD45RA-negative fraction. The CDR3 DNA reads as TGTGCCACCAGCAGGCGGGACAGCTACACAGATACGCAGTATTTT. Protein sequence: CATSRRDSYTDTQYF.